This is a list of T cell receptor beta chains from one sample in a study of shared T cell receptors in the human thymus. The table came from immunoSEQ multiplex PCR; TCRdb's copy has only in-frame clones and leaves some out. The sample contains almost 550,000 clones, approximately 78% of which appear only once. This same sample was also part of a study on human thymus T cells.

Sequenced sample: thymocytes. These receptors all stem from a boy under two years old with a congenital heart defect. The conserved cysteine and the conserved F or W are not part of the CDR3 here.

V	CDR3
TRBV6-6	ASSPGTSLYNEQF
TRBV15	ATGLAGDREQY
TRBV28	ASTQSSGSGETQY
TRBV11-3	ASSLGLTGINTEAF
TRBV27	ASSPTRAKNIQY
TRBV19	ASSTGGGPFGDTQY
TRBV10-2	ASTERADTQY
TRBV2	ASSRGRARVRYEQY
TRBV27	ASIRTWRESPYEQY
TRBV21-1	ASSKVGHRLYEQY
TRBV7-9	ASSSSRDPDTEAF
TRBV7-6	ASSLGRQNGYT
TRBV27	ASSPRGAGANVLT
TRBV6-1	ASRISGPTDTQY
TRBV12-5	ASGLRTSGQETQY
TRBV30	AWSAQAGGHYEQY
TRBV19	ASTPGGVRGSNQPQH
TRBV7-2	ASSPRDRGGETQY
TRBV27	ASRDSFGLRI
TRBV15	ATSRDRGTGPSGNQPQH
TRBV27	ASSPIPGGQGAREQY
TRBV13	ASSLSQGANYGYT
TRBV7-9	ASGPGQPYYEQY
TRBV4-3	ASSQLPRRGNESYEQY
TRBV19	ASSTSSWDSEETQY
TRBV4-3	ASSQFWVAGGKSYEQY
TRBV7-6	ASSPGTSGITYEQY
TRBV15	ATSGTGGRDEKLF